The 22 T cell receptor beta chains given below trace back to one sample, sequenced in a study of cytomegalovirus exposure and HLA in healthy donors. PCR employed 60 Vbeta and 13 Jbeta primers. The data were produced by immunoSEQ multiplex PCR, yet TCRdb's version contains in-frame clones alone and is incomplete. Of nearly 100,000 clones in the sample, less than 85% were seen once. What was sequenced was PBMCs. Every receptor here comes from a woman aged 55-70 years in good health and CMV-seropositive.

V gene TRBV19 combines with J gene TRBJ1-5; no firm D call. Trimming left V 5 bases short and J 7 bases short, with 15 bases between. Germline V gene data show CDR1 as LNHDA and CDR2 as SQIVND (reference sequence). The CDR3 covers 14 residues. The CDR3 here is CASSGLVSSQPQHF. CDR3 nucleotides: TGTGCCAGTAGTGGTCTTGTGAGCTCGCAGCCCCAGCATTTT. Combining the CDR3 with reference TRBV19 and TRBJ1-5 gives the whole variable domain DGGITQSPKYLFRKEGQNVTLSCEQNLNHDAMYWYRQDPGQGLRLIYYSQIVNDFQKGDIAEGYSVSREKKESFPLTVTSAQKNPTAFYLCASSGLVSSQPQHFGDGTRLSIL.

V is TRBV27 and J is TRBJ1-4; D not certain. This CDR3 has 15 residues. Germline CDR1 reads MNHEY; CDR2 reads SMNVEV (reference sequence). Trimming stripped 5 bases from V and 0 bases from J, with 10 bases between. CDR3 residues: CASSRSLATNEKLFF. CDR3 nucleotides: TGTGCCAGCAGTCGTTCTCTAGCAACTAATGAAAAACTGTTTTTT. Combining the CDR3 with reference TRBV27 and TRBJ1-4 gives the whole variable domain EAQVTQNPRYLITVTGKKLTVTCSQNMNHEYMSWYRQDPGLGLRQIYYSMNVEVTDKGDVPEGYKVSRKEKRNFPLILESPSPNQTSLYFCASSRSLATNEKLFFGSGTQLSVL.

The V and J genes are TRBV5-1 and TRBJ2-3; 9 bases agree with TRBD1. The CDR3 is 15 residues long. Germline lookup yields CDR1 SGHRS and CDR2 YFSETQ. V lost 4 bases, J lost 1 base, and 4 bases stayed unmatched. In DNA form, the CDR3 reads TGCGCCAGCAGCCCGGGACAGGGTGGCACAGATACGCAGTATTTT. Its protein is CASSPGQGGTDTQYF. Drawing the rest from reference TRBV5-1 and TRBJ2-3, the complete variable domain is KAGVTQTPRYLIKTRGQQVTLSCSPISGHRSVSWYQQTPGQGLQFLFEYFSETQRNKGNFPGRFSGRQFSNSRSEMNVSTLELGDSALYLCASSPGQGGTDTQYFGPGTRLTVL.

V is TRBV9 and J is TRBJ2-5; 9 bases fit TRBD2. The CDR3 sequence is 17 residues long. CDR1 is SGDLS and CDR2 is YYNGEE in the germline V gene. The V segment lost 3 bases and the J segment 0 bases; nucleotides outside the gene matches: 9. The CDR3 coding sequence is TGTGCCAGCAGCGCCGATCCGACTAGCGGCGACCAAGAGACCCAGTACTTC. Translation gives CASSADPTSGDQETQYF.

As DNA, the CDR3 is TGTGCCAGCAGACAGACAGGGGCAGACACCGGGGAGCTGTTTTTT. As protein: CASRQTGADTGELFF. The rearrangement uses TRBV13 and TRBJ2-2; 8 nucleotides agree with TRBD1. This CDR3 comprises 15 residues. Germline V CDR1 and CDR2: PRHDT, FYEKMQ (reference sequence). V lost 6 bases, J lost 3 bases, and 6 bases stayed unmatched.

With respect to this clone: The germline gene is not matched at one end of the junction; a read error may be the cause. V gene TRBV7-9 combines with J gene TRBJ1-4; no firm D call. Germline CDR1 reads SEHNR; CDR2 reads FQNEAQ (reference sequence). The CDR3 spans 12 residues. The CDR3 DNA follows: TGTTCCAGCAGCTTAGTCGCAGGTCCACTGTTTTTT. Amino acid sequence: CSSSLVAGPLFF.

This chain links TRBV30 with TRBJ1-5; no firm D call. The CDR3 extends over 14 amino acids. V was trimmed by 2 bases and J by 2 bases, leaving 10 bases between them. CDR1 GTSNPN and CDR2 SVGIG come from the germline V gene (reference sequence). CDR3 sequence: CAWSRGGGNQPQHF. The CDR3 DNA follows: TGTGCCTGGAGTCGCGGAGGAGGCAATCAGCCCCAGCATTTT.

The V and J genes are TRBV18 and TRBJ2-5; D ambiguous. V dropped 3 bases and J dropped 4 bases, with 9 bases sitting between them. The CDR3 runs to 13 residues. Germline CDR1 reads KGHSH; CDR2 reads LQKENI. The CDR3 DNA reads as TGTGCCAGCTCACCGAGCGCGGCAGAGACCCAGTACTTC. This translates into CASSPSAAETQYF.

This clone has more than one count but fewer than ten. This chain links TRBV12-5 with TRBJ1-1, with D perhaps TRBD1 (6 bases). From germline, CDR1 is LGHNT and CDR2 FRNRAP. The CDR3 is made up of 14 amino acids. Trimming took off 3 bases at V and 11 bases at J, with 19 bases between the two ends. The CDR3 here is CASGLRGREGEAFF. In DNA form, the CDR3 reads TGTGCTAGTGGTTTAAGAGGGAGAGAGGGGGAGGCTTTCTTT.

This chain uses TRBV19 with TRBJ1-5; D might be TRBD1 (6 bases). The ends were cut back, 7 bases at V and 1 base at J, with 14 bases in the middle. This CDR3 contains 15 residues. The germline CDR1 and CDR2 sequences are LNHDA and SQIVND (reference sequence). The CDR3 reads CASTSTGASNQPQHF. CDR3 coding DNA: TGTGCCAGTACTTCGACAGGAGCCAGCAATCAGCCCCAGCATTTT.

The chain combines TRBV5-4 with TRBJ2-4; no clear D. Trimming removed 0 bases at V and 7 bases at J, with 11 bases between. The germline V gene has CDR1 SGHNT and CDR2 YYREEE (reference sequence). The CDR3 loop spans 14 amino acids. The CDR3 DNA reads TGTGCCAGCAGCTTGGACCCGGGTCTGAACATTCAGTACTTC. Translated: CASSLDPGLNIQYF.

The chain joins TRBV5-1 to TRBJ2-7; 12 nucleotides match TRBD2. The CDR3 consists of 17 residues. V gave up 4 bases and J gave up 5 bases; unmatched junction bases: 13. Germline CDR1 and CDR2: SGHRS and YFSETQ. The CDR3 sequence: CASSPRLAGEFTHEQYF. The CDR3 nucleotides are TGCGCCAGCAGCCCTCGACTAGCGGGAGAGTTCACCCACGAGCAGTACTTC.

This chain connects TRBV28 to TRBJ1-4; TRBD1 matches 9 bases. The junction had 9 bases not matched to a gene; V was cut back by 5 bases and J by 8 bases. The CDR3 totals 15 residues. Germline V lookup: CDR1 MDHEN, CDR2 SYDVKM. Written as DNA, the CDR3 is TGTGCCAGCAGTCGGGGGGACAGGGCGGAAGAAAAACTGTTTTTT. Amino acid sequence: CASSRGDRAEEKLFF.

CDR3 amino acids: CASSQARLAGGNEQYF. As DNA, the CDR3 is TGCGCCAGCAGCCAAGCGCGACTAGCGGGAGGTAACGAGCAGTACTTC. This chain links TRBV4-1 with TRBJ2-7; 13 bases agree with TRBD2. Trimming cost V 1 base and J 5 bases; bases outside gene matches: 5. This CDR3 is 16 amino acids long. Looked up from germline, CDR1 is MGHRA and CDR2 is YSYEKL.

The J gene is TRBJ1-1, the V gene TRBV27; D is perhaps TRBD1 (6 bases). Deletions cut 9 bases from V and 8 bases from J, with 13 bases between. The CDR3 is made up of 11 amino acids. From germline, CDR1 is MNHEY and CDR2 SMNVEV (reference sequence). CDR3 protein: CASGQTREAFF. For the CDR3, the DNA is TGTGCCAGTGGACAGACCAGAGAAGCTTTCTTT.

This clone was seen more than once but under ten times. An end of the junction does not agree with germline; a read error may underlie this. The rearrangement joins TRBV7-9 to TRBJ2-2; no clear D. From germline, CDR1 is SEHNR and CDR2 FQNEAQ (reference sequence). CDR3 length: 12 residues. CDR3 residues: CSSSLGHGELFF. In DNA, the CDR3 is TGTTCCAGCAGCTTAGGGCACGGGGAGCTGTTTTTT.

V and J are TRBV6-4 and TRBJ1-5, with TRBD1 as a possible D gene (6 bases). The length of the CDR3 is 15 residues. CDR1 and CDR2 (germline): MRHNA, SNTAGT. V was shortened by 6 bases and J by 2 bases, with 14 bases between the two germline ends. This CDR3 reads CASRTSGVGNQPQHF. CDR3 sequence (DNA): TGTGCCAGCAGGACCTCAGGGGTTGGCAATCAGCCCCAGCATTTT.

The J gene is TRBJ1-1, the V gene TRBV4-1; D may be TRBD1 (5 bases). This CDR3 is built from 16 residues. V lost 4 bases and J 2 bases, leaving 17 bases between the germline ends. Looked up from germline, CDR1 is MGHRA and CDR2 is YSYEKL. The CDR3 DNA is TGCGCCAGCAGCCCCCAAACAAGGGGAGGCAACACTGAAGCTTTCTTT. This translates into CASSPQTRGGNTEAFF.

V usage is TRBV6-5 and J usage is TRBJ1-2; a possible D gene is TRBD1 (6 bases). Germline loops: CDR1 MNHEY, CDR2 SVGAGI. The length of the CDR3 is 14 residues. V lost 0 bases, J lost 8 bases, and 13 bases lay in between. The CDR3 is CASSYSGQVGGYTF. In DNA, the CDR3 is TGTGCCAGCAGTTACTCGGGACAAGTTGGAGGCTACACCTTC.

The table lists this clone with a few counts. The chain combines TRBV6-5 with TRBJ1-5; D unresolved. The CDR3 runs 14 residues. Germline values: CDR1 MNHEY, CDR2 SVGAGI. V dropped 6 bases and J dropped 8 bases, with 17 bases sitting between them. CDR3 in DNA: TGTGCCAGCAGCCCCCGGCGCCCCGAGGAGCCCCAGCATTTT. This codes for CASSPRRPEEPQHF.

The chain recombines TRBV4-2 with TRBJ1-3; D gene unclear. CDR1 and CDR2 (germline): LGHNA, YNFKEQ. Trimming cost V 0 bases and J 0 bases, with 6 bases left between them. CDR3 length: 15 amino acids. CDR3 sequence: CASSQDSGSGNTIYF. CDR3 nucleotides: TGTGCCAGCAGCCAAGATTCGGGCTCTGGAAACACCATATATTTT.

The gene calls are TRBV19 and TRBJ2-7; perhaps TRBD1 as D (5 bases). The germline gives CDR1 LNHDA, CDR2 SQIVND (reference sequence). CDR3 length: 12 amino acids. V was shortened by 10 bases and J by 5 bases, with 15 bases between the two germline ends. CDR3 residues: CATSGFRNEQYF. The DNA for the CDR3 is TGTGCCACTTCAGGGTTTCGGAACGAGCAGTACTTC.